This TCR beta chain was recorded in a study of coeliac disease. The study's findings and limits: Control samples showed higher TRB and TRG clonality than intraepithelial and lamina propria samples in active celiac disease.

The V gene's germline CDR1 is SGHVS and CDR2 FNYEAQ. The CDR3 is 13 amino acids. Trimming removed 5 bases from V and 6 bases from J; junction bases left unmatched: 6. Concerning this clone itself: The antigen remains undetermined.

The table came from immunoSEQ multiplex PCR; TCRdb's copy has only in-frame clones and leaves some out. The sample has roughly 4,200 clones, roughly 68% seen once; the top ten hold more than 9.5%. The sample taken for sequencing was intraepithelial lymphocytes from the gut. This chain joins TRBV7-6 and TRBJ1-1; 7 bases line up with TRBD1. The clonotype comes from a woman aged 18-29 years with active celiac disease. The CDR3 nucleotides read TGTGCCAGCAGCGTGACAGGGCCGGCTGAAGCTTTCTTT. The encoded protein is CASSVTGPAEAFF.